Below are 17 T cell receptor beta chains sequenced from a single sample in a study of shared clonotypes between healthy human individuals (dated by TCRdb to 2018 to 2020). The library came from the immunoSEQ multiplex PCR assay. TCRdb provides this immuneACCESS table in a form limited to in-frame rearrangements. Some clones are lacking; in checked studies, under half of them reflect an unresolved V gene, and why the rest are absent is not known. This sample lists some 1 million clones; around 76% were detected once. The leading ten clones occupy around 1.5% of the sample. Sequenced input: memory CD4+ T cells sorted from blood. Reading the label with the study, this specimen's cell subset or site is: CD45RA-negative fraction. The receptors stem from a man aged 18 to 30 in good health.

V gene TRBV10-3 combines with J gene TRBJ1-2; D is perhaps TRBD1 (5 bases). The length of the CDR3 is 14 residues. With 4 bases removed from V and 5 bases from J, the gap between germline ends came to 14 bases. Germline loops: CDR1 ENHRY, CDR2 SYGVKD. CDR3 sequence (DNA): TGTGCCATCAGTGCTACCTCAGGGCTATATGGCTACACCTTC. This encodes CAISATSGLYGYTF.

This clone has just a few counts. The V gene is TRBV30, the J gene TRBJ1-1, with no clear D. The CDR3 has 11 residues. The germline gives CDR1 GTSNPN, CDR2 SVGIG (reference sequence). Trimming removed 0 bases from V and 8 bases from J, with 7 bases in between. CDR3 nucleotides: TGTGCCTGGAGTGTACGCCAGGAAGCTTTCTTT. Translation gives CAWSVRQEAFF. Together with reference TRBV30 and TRBJ1-1, the CDR3 gives the full variable domain: SQTIHQWPATLVQPVGSPLSLECTVEGTSNPNLYWYRQAAGRGLQLLFYSVGIGQISSEVPQNLSASRPQDRQFILSSKKLLLSDSGFYLCAWSVRQEAFFGQGTRLTVV.

The V gene is TRBV10-1, the J gene TRBJ1-3; D unresolved. This CDR3 has 12 residues. Germline values: CDR1 WNHNN, CDR2 SYGVQD (reference sequence). The V gene lost 0 bases and the J gene lost 4 bases, with 1 base spanning the gap. Here the CDR3 DNA reads TGCGCCAGCAGTGAGTCGGGAAACACCATATATTTT. The encoded protein is CASSESGNTIYF.

The V gene is TRBV13, the J gene TRBJ2-5; D call uncertain. Germline V gene lookup returns CDR1 PRHDT and CDR2 FYEKMQ (reference sequence). This CDR3 is 11 amino acids long. The germline V and J ends were trimmed by 4 bases and 5 bases, with 5 bases remaining between them. The CDR3 region has the DNA TGTGCCAGCAGCTCCGTGGAGACCCAGTACTTC. It translates to CASSSVETQYF.

This chain connects TRBV28 to TRBJ2-1; 13 bases line up with TRBD2. After removal of 6 bases from V and 12 bases from J, the junction contained 14 bases not matched to a gene. The CDR3 covers 16 residues. In germline, CDR1 is MDHEN, CDR2 SYDVKM. CDR3 nucleotides: TGTGCCAGCAGGATGCTGACTAGCGGGGGGCCGATAGGGCAGTTCTTC. Translating gives CASRMLTSGGPIGQFF.

On this clone: Other DNA sequences in the sample encode the same CDR3. The chain carries TRBV29-1 and TRBJ2-3, with D hard to call. The V gene lost 1 base and the J gene lost 2 bases, with 4 bases spanning the gap. This CDR3 is 12 amino acids long. From germline, CDR1 is SQVTM and CDR2 ANQGSEA. The CDR3 is CSVEGHTDTQYF. The CDR3 DNA reads TGCAGCGTTGAAGGGCACACAGATACGCAGTATTTT.

The chain couples TRBV19 to TRBJ2-5; TRBD2 is a possible D gene (6 bases). The CDR3 runs to 14 residues. V was cut by 1 base and J by 2 bases, with 8 bases left in between. The V gene's germline CDR1 is LNHDA and CDR2 SQIVND (reference sequence). This chain's CDR3 is CASSIGGVQETQYF. The DNA for the CDR3 is TGTGCCAGTAGTATAGGGGGGGTGCAAGAGACCCAGTACTTC.

Concerning this clone itself: This specimen includes other DNA sequences encoding the same CDR3. The gene calls are TRBV30 and TRBJ1-5, with D perhaps matching TRBD1 (5 bases). The CDR3 is made up of 13 amino acids. Trimming removed 0 bases from V and 5 bases from J, with 8 bases in between. Germline V gene data show CDR1 as GTSNPN and CDR2 as SVGIG (reference sequence). The CDR3 region has the DNA TGTGCCTGGAGTGTGGGAGGGGATCAGCCCCAGCATTTT. This codes for CAWSVGGDQPQHF.

The rearrangement links TRBV14 to TRBJ1-4; 8 bases are shared with TRBD1. The CDR3 extends over 16 amino acids. The ends lost 2 bases at V and 6 bases at J; junction bases unmatched: 8. Germline V gives CDR1 SGHDN, CDR2 FVKESK. The CDR3 DNA follows: TGTGCCAGCAGCCAACCCCCCGGGACAGGACATGAAAAACTGTTTTTT. Translating it yields CASSQPPGTGHEKLFF.

This chain links TRBV5-5 with TRBJ2-7, with D possibly TRBD1 on 5 matching bases. Germline V gives CDR1 SGHKS, CDR2 YYEKEE (reference sequence). Trimming left V 3 bases short and J 2 bases short, with 12 bases between. This CDR3 region has 14 residues. CDR3 sequence reads: CASSSTVPPYEQYF. CDR3 in DNA: TGTGCCAGCAGCTCGACAGTTCCTCCCTACGAGCAGTACTTC.

This clone was counted only a few times. The sample carries other DNA sequences with the same CDR3. V is TRBV5-1 and J is TRBJ1-6; 9 nucleotides align to TRBD1. In germline, CDR1 is SGHRS, CDR2 YFSETQ. This CDR3 has 14 amino acids. Trimming at V came to 3 bases and at J to 8 bases, leaving 3 bases not matched to a gene. Here the CDR3 DNA reads TGCGCCAGCAGCTCAACAGGGGGCGATTCACCCCTCCACTTT. Amino acid sequence: CASSSTGGDSPLHF.

CDR3 DNA: TGTGCCAGCCGTCCCGGGACAGCGGTCTACGAGCAGTACTTC. This gives the protein CASRPGTAVYEQYF. The V call is TRBV2, the J call TRBJ2-7; 7 positions match TRBD1. This CDR3 is built from 14 residues. The V and J ends lost 8 bases and 3 bases, in that order; junction bases with no gene match: 10. The germline CDR1 and CDR2 sequences are SNHLY and FYNNEI.

V and J are TRBV9 and TRBJ2-3; D call uncertain. V was shortened by 4 bases and J by 4 bases, with 13 bases between the two germline ends. CDR1 SGDLS and CDR2 YYNGEE come from the germline V gene. There are 14 residues in the CDR3. CDR3 protein: CASSKRTSADTQYF. CDR3 in DNA: TGTGCCAGCAGCAAACGGACGTCCGCAGATACGCAGTATTTT.

The chain carries TRBV30 and TRBJ2-2; 11 bases map to TRBD1. Trimming cost V 3 bases and J 13 bases; bases outside gene matches: 13. The CDR3 contains 15 residues. The germline V gene encodes CDR1 GTSNPN and CDR2 SVGIG (reference sequence). CDR3 region: CAWRNIRTGGAGLFF. For the CDR3, the DNA is TGTGCCTGGAGGAATATACGGACAGGGGGCGCCGGGCTGTTTTTT.

J is TRBJ2-1 and V is TRBV11-3, with 10 bases identical to TRBD2. The CDR3 totals 14 residues. The germline CDR1 and CDR2 sequences are SGHNT and YENEEA. The V segment lost 2 bases and the J segment 10 bases; nucleotides outside the gene matches: 5. CDR3 nucleotide sequence: TGTGCCAGCAGCTTACTAGCGGGAGCCCCCGAGCAGTTCTTC. Protein product: CASSLLAGAPEQFF.

The J gene is TRBJ2-3, the V gene TRBV5-5, with D perhaps assigned TRBD1 or TRBD2 (5 bases each). CDR1 and CDR2 from the germline V gene are SGHKS and YYEKEE (reference sequence). There are 16 residues in the CDR3. Trimming removed 0 bases at V and 5 bases at J, with 16 bases between. The CDR3 DNA reads TGTGCCAGCAGCTTGGAGGCTAGCAGTGGGGGAGATACGCAGTATTTT. It codes for CASSLEASSGGDTQYF.

This chain joins TRBV4-3 and TRBJ2-1; TRBD2 might be the D (5 bases). CDR1 and CDR2 from the germline V gene are LGHNA and YSLEER. The CDR3 spans 14 residues. The V end lost 1 base, the J end lost 12 bases, and 16 bases lay between the germline ends. The CDR3 loop is CASSQAASWATQFF. DNA for the CDR3: TGCGCCAGCAGCCAAGCGGCTAGCTGGGCAACGCAGTTCTTC.